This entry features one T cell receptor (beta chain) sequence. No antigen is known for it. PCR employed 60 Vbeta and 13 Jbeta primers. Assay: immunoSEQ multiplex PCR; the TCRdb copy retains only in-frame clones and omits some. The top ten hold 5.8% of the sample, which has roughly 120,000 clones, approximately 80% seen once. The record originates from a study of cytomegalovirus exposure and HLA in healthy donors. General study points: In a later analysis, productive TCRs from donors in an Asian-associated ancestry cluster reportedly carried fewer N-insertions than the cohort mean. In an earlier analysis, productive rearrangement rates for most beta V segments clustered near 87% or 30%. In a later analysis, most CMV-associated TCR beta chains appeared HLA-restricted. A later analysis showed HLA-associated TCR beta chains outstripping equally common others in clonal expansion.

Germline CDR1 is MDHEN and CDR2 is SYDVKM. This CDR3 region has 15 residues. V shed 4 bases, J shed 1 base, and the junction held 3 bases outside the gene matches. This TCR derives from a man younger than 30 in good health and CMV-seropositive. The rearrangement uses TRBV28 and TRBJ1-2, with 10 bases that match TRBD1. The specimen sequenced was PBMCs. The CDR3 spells CASSSGQGGNYGYTF. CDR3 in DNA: TGTGCCAGCAGTTCAGGACAGGGGGGTAACTATGGCTACACCTTC.